A selection of T cell receptor beta chains follows, all from one sample in a study of CD8+CD57+ T cells in acquired aplastic anemia. TCRdb used MiXCR to reprocess the reads, holding one entry per CDR3 protein. Altogether 160,000 or so distinct CDR3 sequences are present, around 43% being singletons, with the ten largest covering 3.2%. Sequencing was done on a sample of sorted CD4+, CD8+, or CD8+CD57+ T cells (not recorded which) from PBMCs. These receptors came from a human donor with aplastic anemia. CDR3s include the opening cysteine and the closing phenylalanine or tryptophan. D genes are given only for firm matches. Expanded clones get a size class; other rows say once, few or many, or leave the size out.

many	12	TRBV29-1	TRBD1	TRBJ2-7	TGCAGCGCCCGGGACAGTACCTACGAGCAGTACTTC	CSARDSTYEQYF
many	14	TRBV7-9	NA	TRBJ2-3	TGTGCCAGCAGCTCCCCTAGGGGCTCAGATACGCAGTATTTT	CASSSPRGSDTQYF
many	15	TRBV2	NA	TRBJ1-6	TGTGCCAGCAGAAATGGACGGACGGTGGGTTCACCCCTCCACTTT	CASRNGRTVGSPLHF
NA	11	TRBV20-1	NA	TRBJ2-7	TGCAGTGCTCCCGGCGCCTACGAGCAGTACTTC	CSAPGAYEQYF
NA	14	TRBV12-3/TRBV12-4	NA	TRBJ2-1	TGTGCCAGCACGAGCCCCCGGAGGGGCAATGAGCAGTTCTTC	CASTSPRRGNEQFF
NA	14	TRBV24-1	TRBD1	TRBJ1-2	TGTGCCACCCAAGCGACAGGGCTTAACTATGGCTACACCTTC	CATQATGLNYGYTF
many	16	TRBV6-5	NA	TRBJ2-1	TGTGCCAGCAGTTACGGTCCGGGTACGTTAGGAAATGAGCAGTTCTTC	CASSYGPGTLGNEQFF
NA	15	TRBV27	TRBD1	TRBJ1-1	TGTGCCAGCAGTTTACGAGGGACAGGGGGCTCCGAAGCTTTCTTT	CASSLRGTGGSEAFF
NA	17	TRBV3-1	TRBD2	TRBJ2-1	TGTGCCAGCAGCCAGGGGACTAGCGGGGCCTCCTACAATGAGCAGTTCTTC	CASSQGTSGASYNEQFF
many	17	TRBV7-2	TRBD2	TRBJ2-5	TGTGCCAGCAGCTTAGTGGGCAGCGGGGGGGTACAAGAGACCCAGTACTTC	CASSLVGSGGVQETQYF
NA	16	TRBV2	NA	TRBJ2-3	TGTGCCAGCAGTGTCGAGGGGGGGGCCTTGATAGATACGCAGTATTTT	CASSVEGGALIDTQYF
NA	12	TRBV29-1	NA	TRBJ1-2	TGCAGCGTTGAGACAGGACTTAATGGCTACACCTTC	CSVETGLNGYTF
NA	15	TRBV25-1	NA	TRBJ2-1	TGTGCCAGCAGTGGGAACAGGATACCCTACAATGAGCAGTTCTTC	CASSGNRIPYNEQFF
many	15	TRBV20-1	TRBD1	TRBJ1-6	TGCAGTGCTAGACTACCGGGACAGGGTAATTCACCCCTCCACTTT	CSARLPGQGNSPLHF
many	16	TRBV20-1	TRBD2	TRBJ2-1	TGCAGTGCTAGACAGGGACTAGCGTTCTCCTACAATGAGCAGTTCTTC	CSARQGLAFSYNEQFF
NA	13	TRBV27	TRBD1	TRBJ2-7	TGTGCCAGCAGTGGACAGGACTCAGGGGAGCAGTACTTC	CASSGQDSGEQYF
NA	8	TRBV19	NA	TRBJ2-7	TGTGCCAGCAGTCCCCGGAGGTTC	CASSPRRF
many	18	TRBV7-2	TRBD1	TRBJ1-6	TGTGCCAGCAGCTTGCGGGGGGGGACAGGGGCGAATAATTCACCCCTCCACTTT	CASSLRGGTGANNSPLHF
many	13	TRBV25-1	NA	TRBJ1-2	TGTGCCAGCCGAACGCAGGGGAGTCAAGGCTACACCTTC	CASRTQGSQGYTF
NA	16	TRBV11-2	NA	TRBJ1-2	TGTGCCAGCAGCTTGAAGTTCGGGGAAGCTAACTATGGCTACACCTTC	CASSLKFGEANYGYTF
NA	15	TRBV10-3	TRBD1	TRBJ1-1	TGTGCCAGCAGTTACTCGACAGGGGTTTTCCCTGAAGCTTTCTTT	CASSYSTGVFPEAFF
NA	15	TRBV7-9	NA	TRBJ2-7	TGTGCCAGCAGCTCAGTGATGACAGGCCCCTACGAGCAGTACTTC	CASSSVMTGPYEQYF
NA	12	TRBV24-1	NA	TRBJ2-1	TGTGCCACCAGCTCGAGTTACAATGAGCAGTTCTTC	CATSSSYNEQFF
many	12	TRBV5-1	NA	TRBJ1-2	TGCGCCAGCAGCGGGGACGTTTTTGGCTACACCTTC	CASSGDVFGYTF
NA	12	TRBV25-1	NA	TRBJ1-2	TGTGCCAGCAGCTTACAGGGCCCGGGCTACACCTTC	CASSLQGPGYTF
NA	16	TRBV19	TRBD1	TRBJ1-5	TGTGCCAGTAGTACGGGACAGGGCACGGCTGTGCAGCCCCAGCATTTT	CASSTGQGTAVQPQHF
NA	15	TRBV15	NA	TRBJ1-2	TGTGCCACCAGCAGAGACAGGGGCCTTTACTATGGCTACACCTTC	CATSRDRGLYYGYTF
once	15	TRBV9	TRBD1	TRBJ2-7	TGTGCCAGCAGCCAAGACCCGGGACAGTCCTACGAGCAGTACTTC	CASSQDPGQSYEQYF
NA	14	TRBV29-1	NA	TRBJ2-1	TGCAGCCCTATCACGGCAGTTACCTACAATGAGCAGTTCTTC	CSPITAVTYNEQFF
many	12	TRBV7-9	NA	TRBJ2-3	TGTGCCAGCAGTCCTAGCACAGATACGCAGTATTTT	CASSPSTDTQYF
once	14	TRBV11-3	TRBD1	TRBJ1-4	TGTGCCAGCAGCTTTGGGGCAGGGGGTGAAAAACTGTTTTTT	CASSFGAGGEKLFF
NA	10	TRBV10-3	NA	TRBJ1-2	TGTGCCATCGGAGGGGAGGGCCCCACCTTC	CAIGGEGPTF
NA	14	TRBV11-3	NA	TRBJ2-2	TGTGCCAGCAAGGCGGGGGCCAACACCGGGGAGCTGTTTTTT	CASKAGANTGELFF
many	14	TRBV2	NA	TRBJ2-1	TGTGCCAGCGGGCGGGATCGAATAGACAATGAGCAGTTCTTC	CASGRDRIDNEQFF
many	13	TRBV7-9	TRBD1	TRBJ2-5	TGTGCCAGCAGCTCGACAGGGGGAGAGACCCAGTACTTC	CASSSTGGETQYF
NA	12	TRBV7-9	NA	TRBJ2-7	TGTGCCAGCAGCTTAGAATCCTACGAGCAGTACTTC	CASSLESYEQYF
NA	15	TRBV7-6	NA	TRBJ2-1	TGTGCCAGCAGCTTGGACAGGGACTACTACAATGAGCAGTTCTTC	CASSLDRDYYNEQFF
NA	14	TRBV20-1	TRBD2	TRBJ2-3	TGCAGTGCTAGATCTGGGACTATTGCAGATACGCAGTATTTT	CSARSGTIADTQYF
many	15	TRBV19	TRBD2	TRBJ2-5	TGTGCCAGTAGTATTGGCACTAGCGAGCAAGAGACCCAGTACTTC	CASSIGTSEQETQYF
NA	15	TRBV30	NA	TRBJ1-2	TGTGCCTGGAGTGTATACCCCGGGAGTTCTAGTGGCTACACCTTC	CAWSVYPGSSSGYTF
NA	12	TRBV3-1	NA	TRBJ1-5	TGTGCCAGCAGCCAGGGGGCTCAGCCCCAGCATTTT	CASSQGAQPQHF
NA	13	TRBV6-1	NA	TRBJ2-1	TGTGCCAGCAGTCAACCTCGGGTGAATGAGCAGTTCTTC	CASSQPRVNEQFF
NA	14	TRBV13	NA	TRBJ2-5	TGTGCCAGCAGCTTGGAGGGGGCTACGGAGACCCAGTACTTC	CASSLEGATETQYF
NA	13	TRBV7-9	NA	TRBJ2-7	TGTGCCAGCAGCTGGGACGGCTCCTACGAGCAGTACTTC	CASSWDGSYEQYF
few	14	TRBV18	TRBD1	TRBJ1-2	TGTGCCAGCTCATTCCAGACAGGGGTGTATGGCTACACCTTC	CASSFQTGVYGYTF
NA	14	TRBV19	NA	TRBJ1-6	TGTGCCAGTAGTATCGCCAGGTCGACGACACCCCTCCACTTT	CASSIARSTTPLHF
NA	15	TRBV29-1	NA	TRBJ1-2	TGCAGCGTTGAACGGCTCGGGGCGTTAAACTATGGCTACACCTTC	CSVERLGALNYGYTF
NA	15	TRBV5-6	TRBD1	TRBJ1-6	TGTGCCAGCAGCTTCCCGGGACAGGGCGGCTCACCCCTCCACTTT	CASSFPGQGGSPLHF
NA	16	TRBV19	TRBD2	TRBJ2-3	TGTGCCAGTACTCCGGCGGGGGTCAGACCCACAGATACGCAGTATTTT	CASTPAGVRPTDTQYF
NA	15	TRBV7-2	NA	TRBJ2-6	TGTGCCAGCAGCCGGAAGGGAGCCGGGGCCAACGTCCTGACTTTC	CASSRKGAGANVLTF
NA	14	TRBV19	TRBD2	TRBJ2-3	TGTGCCAGCAGTATAGCGGGGTACACAGATACGCAGTATTTT	CASSIAGYTDTQYF
once	13	TRBV2	NA	TRBJ1-3	TGTGCCAGCAGGCAGGGCTCTGGAAACACCATATATTTT	CASRQGSGNTIYF
few	16	TRBV15	NA	TRBJ1-5	TGTGCCACCAGCAGAGATCCGGGAGGACAACTTATACCCCAGCATTTT	CATSRDPGGQLIPQHF
NA	14	TRBV5-1	TRBD1	TRBJ1-2	TGCGCCAGCAGCAAGGGACAGGGGGTAAGTGGCTACACCTTC	CASSKGQGVSGYTF